The entry below describes one TCR beta chain. This entry belongs to a study of T cell changes during pregnancy in multiple sclerosis. This CDR3 has 14 residues. The germline V gene has CDR1 GTSNPN and CDR2 SVGIG (reference sequence). Trimming took 0 bases from V and 1 from J, leaving 7 bases between them. The table came from immunoSEQ multiplex PCR; TCRdb's copy has only in-frame clones and leaves some out. The sample lists approximately 110,000 clones; approximately 93% were seen once. The chain is built from TRBV30 and TRBJ1-3; D not certain. This TCR derives from a female donor with multiple sclerosis, enrolled in a pregnancy study. The starting material was peripheral blood, obtained after pregnancy. The CDR3 coding sequence is TGTGCCTGGAGTGTATCGCGTTCTGGAAACACCATATATTTT. Amino acids: CAWSVSRSGNTIYF.